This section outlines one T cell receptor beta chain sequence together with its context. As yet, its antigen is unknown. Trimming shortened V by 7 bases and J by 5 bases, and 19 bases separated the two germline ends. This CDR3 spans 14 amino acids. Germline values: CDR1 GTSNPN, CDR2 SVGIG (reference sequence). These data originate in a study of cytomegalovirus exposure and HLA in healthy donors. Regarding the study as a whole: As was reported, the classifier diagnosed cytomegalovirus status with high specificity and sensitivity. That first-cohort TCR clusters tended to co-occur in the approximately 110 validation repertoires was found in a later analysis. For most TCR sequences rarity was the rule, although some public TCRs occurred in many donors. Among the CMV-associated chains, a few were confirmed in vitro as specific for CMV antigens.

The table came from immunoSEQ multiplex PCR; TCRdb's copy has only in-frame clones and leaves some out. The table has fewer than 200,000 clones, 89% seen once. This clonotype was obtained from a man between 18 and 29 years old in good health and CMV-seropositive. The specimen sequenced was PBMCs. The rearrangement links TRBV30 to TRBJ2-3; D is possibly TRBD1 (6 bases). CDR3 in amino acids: CASSRAGVKDTQYF. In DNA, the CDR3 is TGTGCCTCCTCCAGGGCAGGGGTGAAAGATACGCAGTATTTT.